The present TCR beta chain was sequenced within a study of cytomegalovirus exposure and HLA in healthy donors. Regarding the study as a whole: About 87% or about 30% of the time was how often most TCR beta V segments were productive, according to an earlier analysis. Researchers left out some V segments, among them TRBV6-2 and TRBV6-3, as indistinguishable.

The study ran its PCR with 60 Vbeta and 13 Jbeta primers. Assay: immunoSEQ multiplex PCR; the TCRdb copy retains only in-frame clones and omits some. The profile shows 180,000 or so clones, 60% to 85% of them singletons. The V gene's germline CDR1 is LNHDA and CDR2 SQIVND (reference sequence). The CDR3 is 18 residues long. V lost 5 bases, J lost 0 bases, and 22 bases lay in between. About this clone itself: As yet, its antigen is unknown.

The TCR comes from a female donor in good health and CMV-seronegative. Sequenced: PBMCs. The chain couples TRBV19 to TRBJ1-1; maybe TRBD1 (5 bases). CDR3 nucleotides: TGTGCCAGTAGTTTTTCTTCCCCAGGGAGGGCCTTGAACACTGAAGCTTTCTTT. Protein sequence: CASSFSSPGRALNTEAFF.